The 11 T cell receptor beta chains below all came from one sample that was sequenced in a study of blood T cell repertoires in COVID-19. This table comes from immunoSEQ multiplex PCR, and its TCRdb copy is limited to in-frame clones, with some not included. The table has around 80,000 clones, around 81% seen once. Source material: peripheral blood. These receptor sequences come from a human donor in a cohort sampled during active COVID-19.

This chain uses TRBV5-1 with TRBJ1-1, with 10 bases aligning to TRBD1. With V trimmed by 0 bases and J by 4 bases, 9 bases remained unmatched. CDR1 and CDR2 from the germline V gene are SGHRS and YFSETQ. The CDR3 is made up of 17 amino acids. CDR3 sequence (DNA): TGCGCCAGCAGCTTGGATGGACAGGGGGAATTGGGCACTGAAGCTTTCTTT. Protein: CASSLDGQGELGTEAFF.

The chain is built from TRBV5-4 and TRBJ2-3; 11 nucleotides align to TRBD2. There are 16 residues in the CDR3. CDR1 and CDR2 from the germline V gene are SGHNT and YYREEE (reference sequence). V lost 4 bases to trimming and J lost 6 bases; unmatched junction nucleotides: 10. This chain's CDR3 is CASSPPTSGNLDTQYF. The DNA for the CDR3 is TGTGCCAGCAGCCCGCCGACTAGCGGGAACTTGGATACGCAGTATTTT.

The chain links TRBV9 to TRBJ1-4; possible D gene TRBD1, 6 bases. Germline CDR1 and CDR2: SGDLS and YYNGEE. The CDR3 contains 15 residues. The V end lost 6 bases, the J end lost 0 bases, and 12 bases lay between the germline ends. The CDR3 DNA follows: TGTGCCAGCACCCAGGGGATCTCAACTAATGAAAAACTGTTTTTT. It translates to CASTQGISTNEKLFF. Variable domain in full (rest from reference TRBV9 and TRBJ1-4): DSGVTQTPKHLITATGQRVTLRCSPRSGDLSVYWYQQSLDQGLQFLIQYYNGEERAKGNILERFSAQQFPDLHSELNLSSLELGDSALYFCASTQGISTNEKLFFGSGTQLSVL.

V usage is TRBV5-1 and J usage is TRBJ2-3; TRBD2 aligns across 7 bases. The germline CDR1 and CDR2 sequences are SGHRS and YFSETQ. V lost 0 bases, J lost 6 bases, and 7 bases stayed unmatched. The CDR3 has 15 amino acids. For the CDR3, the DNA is TGCGCCAGCAGCTTGGGGACTAGGCGGGAGGATACGCAGTATTTT. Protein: CASSLGTRREDTQYF.

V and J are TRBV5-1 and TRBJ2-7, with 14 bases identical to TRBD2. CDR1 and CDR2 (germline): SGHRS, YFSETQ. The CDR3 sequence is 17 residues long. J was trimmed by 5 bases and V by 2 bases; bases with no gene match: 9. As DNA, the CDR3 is TGCGCCAGCAGCTTACCGAAGGGACTAGCGGGAGAGCACGAGCAGTACTTC. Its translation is CASSLPKGLAGEHEQYF. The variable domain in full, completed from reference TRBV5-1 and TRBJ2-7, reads KAGVTQTPRYLIKTRGQQVTLSCSPISGHRSVSWYQQTPGQGLQFLFEYFSETQRNKGNFPGRFSGRQFSNSRSEMNVSTLELGDSALYLCASSLPKGLAGEHEQYFGPGTRLTVT.

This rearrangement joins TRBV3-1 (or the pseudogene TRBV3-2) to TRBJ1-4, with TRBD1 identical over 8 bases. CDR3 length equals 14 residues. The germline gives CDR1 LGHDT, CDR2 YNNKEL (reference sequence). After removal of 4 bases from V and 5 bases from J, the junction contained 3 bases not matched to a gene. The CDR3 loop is CASSPWTGNEKLFF. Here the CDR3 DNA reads TGTGCCAGCAGCCCCTGGACAGGGAATGAAAAACTGTTTTTT.

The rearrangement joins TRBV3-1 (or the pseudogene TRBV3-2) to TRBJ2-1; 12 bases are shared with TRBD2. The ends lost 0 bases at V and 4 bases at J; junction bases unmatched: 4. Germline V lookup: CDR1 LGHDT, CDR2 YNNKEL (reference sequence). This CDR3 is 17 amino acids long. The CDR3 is CASSQDLAGGPYNEQFF. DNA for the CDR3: TGTGCCAGCAGCCAAGATCTAGCGGGGGGGCCTTACAATGAGCAGTTCTTC.

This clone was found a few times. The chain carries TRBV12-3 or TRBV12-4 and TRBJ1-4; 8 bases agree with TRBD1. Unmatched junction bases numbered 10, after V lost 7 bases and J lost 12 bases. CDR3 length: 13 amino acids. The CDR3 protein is CASTTGATTELFF. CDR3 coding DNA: TGTGCCAGCACGACAGGGGCCACTACTGAACTGTTTTTT.

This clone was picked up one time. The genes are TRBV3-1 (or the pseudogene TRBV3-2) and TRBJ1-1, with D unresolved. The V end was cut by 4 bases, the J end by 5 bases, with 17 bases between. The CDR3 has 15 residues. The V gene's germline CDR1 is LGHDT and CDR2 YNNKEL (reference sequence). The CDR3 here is CASSPLALGGTEAFF. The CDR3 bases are TGTGCCAGCAGCCCCCTAGCGTTGGGCGGAACTGAAGCTTTCTTT.

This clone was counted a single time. As DNA, the CDR3 is TGTGCCAGTAGTGAACAGGGTGGCAATGAGCAGTTCTTC. Translated, it gives CASSEQGGNEQFF. The chain uses TRBV19 and TRBJ2-1, with D possibly being TRBD1 (6 bases). From germline, CDR1 is LNHDA and CDR2 SQIVND (reference sequence). V was pared by 5 bases and J by 6 bases, with 11 bases between. The CDR3 is 13 amino acids.

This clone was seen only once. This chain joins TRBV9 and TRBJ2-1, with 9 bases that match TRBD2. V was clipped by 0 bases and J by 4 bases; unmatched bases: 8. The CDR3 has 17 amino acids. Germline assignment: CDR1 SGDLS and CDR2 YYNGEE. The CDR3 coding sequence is TGTGCCAGCAGCGTAGAAGCTAGCGGGAACCTTTACAATGAGCAGTTCTTC. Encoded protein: CASSVEASGNLYNEQFF.